What follows are 31 T cell receptor beta chains derived from one specimen sequenced in a study of blood T cell repertoires in COVID-19. Clones were sequenced by immunoSEQ multiplex PCR, and TCRdb holds only the in-frame ones, with some missing. Among a few hundred thousand clones listed, 80% to 90% were seen once. Sequenced material: PBMCs or T cells enriched from blood (not recorded which). These TCRs come from a man aged 30 to 45 who had recovered from COVID-19.

The chain uses TRBV7-2 and TRBJ1-5; 8 bases are shared with TRBD1. The V segment lost 5 bases and the J segment 1 base; nucleotides outside the gene matches: 4. Germline V gives CDR1 SGHTA, CDR2 FQGNSA. There are 15 residues in the CDR3. The CDR3 sequence: CASSDRTGSNQPQHF. The CDR3 DNA follows: TGTGCCAGCAGCGACAGGACAGGGAGCAATCAGCCCCAGCATTTT.

The chain uses TRBV24-1 and TRBJ2-7; 7 bases match TRBD1. Germline values: CDR1 KGHDR, CDR2 SFDVKD. The CDR3 is made up of 15 amino acids. V was clipped by 2 bases and J by 2 bases; unmatched bases: 5. This CDR3 reads CATSDSGQAPYEQYF. In DNA, the CDR3 is TGTGCCACCAGTGATTCAGGACAGGCCCCCTACGAGCAGTACTTC.

The rearrangement links TRBV19 to TRBJ1-6; no firm D call. Germline loops: CDR1 LNHDA, CDR2 SQIVND (reference sequence). V lost 6 bases, J lost 7 bases, and 16 bases lay in between. This CDR3 contains 15 residues. CDR3 sequence: CASSPGSLVNSPLHF. The CDR3 nucleotides read TGTGCCAGTAGCCCCGGTAGCTTGGTAAATTCACCCCTCCACTTT.

This clone showed up just a few times. The chain uses TRBV5-1 and TRBJ1-5; maybe TRBD1 (6 bases). This CDR3 has 15 residues. Trimming left V 0 bases short and J 5 bases short, with 12 bases between. Per germline, CDR1 SGHRS and CDR2 YFSETQ. This CDR3 reads CASSLEGRGYQPQHF. The DNA for the CDR3 is TGCGCCAGCAGCTTGGAGGGGAGGGGGTATCAGCCCCAGCATTTT.

This clone was found a few times. The rearrangement links TRBV3-1 (or the pseudogene TRBV3-2) to TRBJ2-7; a possible D gene is TRBD1 (6 bases). V was cut by 1 base and J by 7 bases, with 8 bases left in between. CDR3 length: 12 residues. Germline loops: CDR1 LGHDT, CDR2 YNNKEL (reference sequence). The CDR3 is CASSQGGQEQYF. The CDR3 coding sequence is TGTGCCAGCAGCCAAGGGGGGCAAGAGCAGTACTTC.

This chain links TRBV28 with TRBJ2-7; 11 bases match TRBD2. Germline loops: CDR1 MDHEN, CDR2 SYDVKM. The CDR3 consists of 15 residues. V lost 6 bases, J lost 2 bases, and 6 bases stayed unmatched. Written as DNA, the CDR3 is TGTGCCAGCAGCTCTAGCGGGGGGTTCGCCTACGAGCAGTACTTC. Its translation: CASSSSGGFAYEQYF.

J is TRBJ2-1 and V is TRBV2; D is uncertain. Deletions cut 3 bases from V and 5 bases from J, with 11 bases between. The CDR3 sequence is 14 residues long. The V gene's germline CDR1 is SNHLY and CDR2 FYNNEI. CDR3 bases: TGTGCCAGCAGTGATCACCCTCGCGACAATGAGCAGTTCTTC. Amino acid sequence: CASSDHPRDNEQFF. The full variable domain, in which reference TRBV2 and TRBJ2-1 provide the parts outside the CDR3, is EPEVTQTPSHQVTQMGQEVILRCVPISNHLYFYWYRQILGQKVEFLVSFYNNEISEKSEIFDDQFSVERPDGSNFTLKIRSTKLEDSAMYFCASSDHPRDNEQFFGPGTRLTVL.

About this clone itself: The sample holds other DNA sequences that translate to the same CDR3. The V gene is TRBV28, the J gene TRBJ1-1; tentative D call: TRBD1 (5 bases). Germline-derived CDR1 and CDR2 are MDHEN and SYDVKM. The CDR3 extends over 11 amino acids. Trimming stripped 5 bases from V and 8 bases from J, with 9 bases between. In DNA, the CDR3 is TGTGCCAGCAGTACGGGGGTAGAAGCTTTCTTT. This translates into CASSTGVEAFF.

Here the CDR3 reads CASSGGGLGNTIYF. The CDR3 coding sequence is TGCGCCAGCAGCGGCGGGGGACTCGGAAACACCATATATTTT. The chain has TRBV5-1 and TRBJ1-3; possible D gene TRBD1, 5 bases. V gave up 4 bases and J gave up 4 bases, with 12 bases separating them. Looked up from germline, CDR1 is SGHRS and CDR2 is YFSETQ. This CDR3 region has 14 residues.

CDR3 bases: TGTGCCAGCAGGGGCGCCGGGGGAGTAGACTATGGCTACACCTTC. Translating gives CASRGAGGVDYGYTF. This sequence joins TRBV27 and TRBJ1-2, with D possibly being TRBD1 (5 bases). CDR1 MNHEY and CDR2 SMNVEV come from the germline V gene (reference sequence). CDR3 size: 15 residues. The V and J ends lost 6 bases and 3 bases respectively, with 17 bases between them.

V gene TRBV5-3 combines with J gene TRBJ1-2; tentative D call: TRBD1 (6 bases). TRBV5-3 falls under the ORF class, with uncertain function. CDR3 length: 11 amino acids. V lost 3 bases and J 10 bases, leaving 10 bases between the germline ends. Written as DNA, the CDR3 is TGTGCCAGAAGCTCCACAGGGTTCTACACCTTC. This encodes CARSSTGFYTF.

This clone was observed once. The chain uses TRBV30 and TRBJ1-1; 9 bases are shared with TRBD1. The V and J ends lost 4 bases and 8 bases, in that order; junction bases with no gene match: 8. The CDR3 spans 13 residues. Germline V gene sequence: CDR1 GTSNPN, CDR2 SVGIG (reference sequence). The CDR3 bases are TGTGCCTGGACCCTTGGAGGGACAGGGGAAGCTTTCTTT. Translating gives CAWTLGGTGEAFF.

The rearrangement joins TRBV9 to TRBJ2-3, with D unresolved. Per the germline V gene, CDR1 is SGDLS and CDR2 is YYNGEE. Between the trimmed V and J ends, which lost 4 bases and 2 bases, there was a span of 5 bases. This CDR3 contains 12 residues. CDR3 sequence: CASSIYTDTQYF. The CDR3 coding sequence is TGTGCCAGCAGCATATACACAGATACGCAGTATTTT. The complete variable domain, with remaining parts taken from reference TRBV9 and TRBJ2-3, reads DSGVTQTPKHLITATGQRVTLRCSPRSGDLSVYWYQQSLDQGLQFLIQYYNGEERAKGNILERFSAQQFPDLHSELNLSSLELGDSALYFCASSIYTDTQYFGPGTRLTVL.

The genes are TRBV7-9 and TRBJ2-1, with D perhaps TRBD1 (6 bases). Deletions cut 1 base from V and 6 bases from J, with 10 bases between. This CDR3 is 14 amino acids long. Germline V gives CDR1 SEHNR, CDR2 FQNEAQ (reference sequence). The CDR3 is CASSLGQGRNEQFF. CDR3 DNA sequence: TGTGCCAGCAGCTTAGGGCAGGGGCGCAATGAGCAGTTCTTC.

J is TRBJ2-2 and V is TRBV27, with 11 bases fitting TRBD2. Germline V gives CDR1 MNHEY, CDR2 SMNVEV (reference sequence). V shed 6 bases and J 8 bases; nucleotides not matched to a gene: 11. The CDR3 spans 16 residues. DNA of the CDR3: TGTGCCAGCAGAACTAGCGGGGGACCAAAAGGTGGGGAGCTGTTTTTT. Translating it yields CASRTSGGPKGGELFF.

The chain combines TRBV11-2 with TRBJ2-5; TRBD2 agrees at 8 bases. CDR3 length equals 16 residues. Unmatched junction bases numbered 13, after V lost 5 bases and J lost 5 bases. The germline gives CDR1 SGHAT, CDR2 FQNNGV. The CDR3: CASSPRGGRVWETQYF. The CDR3, as DNA: TGTGCCAGCAGCCCTCGGGGGGGCCGGGTATGGGAGACCCAGTACTTC.

The J gene is TRBJ2-7, the V gene TRBV7-8; D perhaps matches TRBD1 (5 bases). The CDR3 spans 16 residues. CDR1 is SGHVS and CDR2 is FQNEAQ in the germline V gene. Trimming cost V 2 bases and J 0 bases, with 14 bases left between them. The CDR3 bases are TGTGCCAGCAGCTTATGGGGCCGCACGAGCTCCTACGAGCAGTACTTC. This codes for CASSLWGRTSSYEQYF.

The rearrangement joins TRBV7-9 to TRBJ2-3; TRBD2 is a possible D gene (5 bases). CDR1 is SEHNR, CDR2 FQNEAQ, per germline (reference sequence). The V and J ends lost 5 bases and 0 bases respectively, with 12 bases between them. The CDR3 runs to 15 residues. The chain's CDR3 is CASSVPSGSTDTQYF. Written as DNA, the CDR3 is TGTGCCAGCAGCGTCCCGTCGGGGAGCACAGATACGCAGTATTTT.

The genes are TRBV4-1 and TRBJ1-6, with a tentative D call TRBD1 (5 bases). Germline CDR1 reads MGHRA; CDR2 reads YSYEKL. Between the trimmed V and J ends, which lost 2 bases and 0 bases, there was a span of 11 bases. The CDR3 totals 17 residues. CDR3 sequence (DNA): TGCGCCAGCAGCCAAACGGGACTCCGCTCCTATAATTCACCCCTCCACTTT. It yields the protein CASSQTGLRSYNSPLHF.

The chain links TRBV3-1 (or the pseudogene TRBV3-2) to TRBJ2-3; 7 bases map to TRBD2. V gave up 2 bases and J gave up 2 bases; unmatched junction bases: 4. CDR3 length: 15 amino acids. Germline loops: CDR1 LGHDT, CDR2 YNNKEL (reference sequence). The CDR3 is CASSQSLAATDTQYF. As DNA, the CDR3 is TGTGCCAGCAGCCAAAGTCTAGCGGCCACAGATACGCAGTATTTT.

This clone came up a few times. This chain connects TRBV5-1 to TRBJ2-7, with 8 nucleotides matching TRBD1. CDR3 length: 15 amino acids. From germline, CDR1 is SGHRS and CDR2 YFSETQ. Unmatched junction bases numbered 5, after V lost 0 bases and J lost 3 bases. The CDR3 bases are TGCGCCAGCAGCTTGGGCAACAGGGGGGTCTACGAGCAGTACTTC. Amino acid sequence: CASSLGNRGVYEQYF.

This chain links TRBV5-4 with TRBJ2-3; 8 bases line up with TRBD2. V shed 4 bases and J 3 bases; nucleotides not matched to a gene: 13. CDR3 length: 17 amino acids. Germline CDR1 reads SGHNT; CDR2 reads YYREEE (reference sequence). CDR3: CASSRPDGGEGTDTQYF. Here the CDR3 DNA reads TGTGCCAGCAGCCGCCCGGACGGGGGGGAAGGTACAGATACGCAGTATTTT.

The chain recombines TRBV10-3 with TRBJ1-3; 8 bases align to TRBD1. V lost 5 bases and J lost 4; bases outside the gene matches: 7. Germline loops: CDR1 ENHRY, CDR2 SYGVKD. The length of the CDR3 is 15 residues. In DNA, the CDR3 is TGTGCCATCAGTTCCCGACAGGGGTCCGGAAACACCATATATTTT. Translation gives CAISSRQGSGNTIYF.

This chain connects TRBV4-1 to TRBJ1-4; 10 nucleotides match TRBD1. Trimming took 2 bases from V and 5 from J; bases not matched to a gene: 8. Germline-derived CDR1 and CDR2 are MGHRA and YSYEKL. The CDR3 has 17 amino acids. CDR3 nucleotide sequence: TGCGCCAGCAGCCAATCCGGACCGGGACAGGGGAATGAAAAACTGTTTTTT. This codes for CASSQSGPGQGNEKLFF.

This clone has at least ten counts. The chain combines TRBV15 with TRBJ1-6, with no clear D. The CDR3 contains 20 residues. Trimming took 5 bases from V and 3 from J, leaving 26 bases between them. CDR1 and CDR2 from the germline V gene are LNHNV and YYDKDF (reference sequence). DNA of the CDR3: TGTGCCACCAGCGGGGAGTCCGGGCCAAAATTTACCTTCTATAATTCACCCCTCCACTTT. Amino acids: CATSGESGPKFTFYNSPLHF.

The rearrangement links TRBV28 to TRBJ1-5, with TRBD1 as a possible D gene (6 bases). Germline V gene lookup returns CDR1 MDHEN and CDR2 SYDVKM. The germline V and J ends were trimmed by 2 bases and 4 bases, with 12 bases remaining between them. The CDR3 runs 15 residues. The CDR3, as DNA: TGTGCCAGCAGTTTACCAGGGACACCAAATCAGCCCCAGCATTTT. As protein: CASSLPGTPNQPQHF.

The CDR3 DNA is TGCGCCAGCAGCTCGCACATTGGACAGAGTAATGAAAAACTGTTTTTT. Translated, it gives CASSSHIGQSNEKLFF. The genes are TRBV5-1 and TRBJ1-4, with a tentative D call TRBD1 (6 bases). Deletions cut 3 bases from V and 4 bases from J, with 16 bases between. The CDR3 contains 16 residues. Germline V gene sequence: CDR1 SGHRS, CDR2 YFSETQ. The whole variable domain, filled in from reference TRBV5-1 and TRBJ1-4, reads KAGVTQTPRYLIKTRGQQVTLSCSPISGHRSVSWYQQTPGQGLQFLFEYFSETQRNKGNFPGRFSGRQFSNSRSEMNVSTLELGDSALYLCASSSHIGQSNEKLFFGSGTQLSVL.

The V and J genes are TRBV29-1 and TRBJ1-1; no firm D call. The CDR3 extends over 13 amino acids. Trimming pared 3 bases from V and 2 bases from J, leaving 10 bases between. CDR1 and CDR2 from the germline V gene are SQVTM and ANQGSEA. The CDR3 spells CSVEGGANTEAFF. The DNA of the CDR3 is TGCAGCGTTGAGGGAGGAGCAAACACTGAAGCTTTCTTT. The full variable domain, rest sourced from reference TRBV29-1 and TRBJ1-1, is SAVISQKPSRDICQRGTSLTIQCQVDSQVTMMFWYRQQPGQSLTLIATANQGSEATYESGFVIDKFPISRPNLTFSTLTVSNMSPEDSSIYLCSVEGGANTEAFFGQGTRLTVV.

The V gene is TRBV11-1, the J gene TRBJ1-1; D remains ambiguous. The V and J ends lost 2 bases and 1 base respectively, with 8 bases between them. Germline CDR1 SGHAT, CDR2 FQDESV (reference sequence). This CDR3 region has 14 residues. The CDR3 region is CASSLMAANTEAFF. CDR3 DNA: TGTGCCAGCAGCTTAATGGCGGCGAACACTGAAGCTTTCTTT. Supplemented by reference TRBV11-1 and TRBJ1-1, the full variable domain reads EAEVAQSPRYKITEKSQAVAFWCDPISGHATLYWYRQILGQGPELLVQFQDESVVDDSQLPKDRFSAERLKGVDSTLKIQPAELGDSAMYLCASSLMAANTEAFFGQGTRLTVV.

The chain recombines TRBV6-2 or TRBV6-3 with TRBJ1-2, with D possibly being TRBD1 (5 bases). The CDR3 extends over 14 amino acids. Germline V CDR1 and CDR2: MNHEY, SVGEGT. V lost 5 bases and J 9 bases, leaving 19 bases between the germline ends. DNA for the CDR3: TGTGCCAGCAGTCAACCCAGAGACAGTGTCAGCTACACCTTC. The encoded protein is CASSQPRDSVSYTF.

V is TRBV28 and J is TRBJ1-5, with a possible D match to TRBD1 (6 bases). V was shortened by 5 bases and J by 0 bases, with 14 bases between the two germline ends. The V gene's germline CDR1 is MDHEN and CDR2 SYDVKM. This CDR3 has 16 amino acids. This chain's CDR3 is CASSVGTFYSNQPQHF. The CDR3, as DNA: TGTGCCAGCAGTGTAGGGACATTTTATAGCAATCAGCCCCAGCATTTT.